Each of the 21 T cell receptor beta chains below was sequenced from the same sample in a study of blood T cells in healthy people across ages. A J-beta primer mix and a sample-barcoded 5' primer were used in a second PCR of about 6 to 12 cycles. TCRdb re-analysed the 5' RACE reads in MiXCR, keeping a single row per CDR3 protein. The table records fewer than 1.5 million distinct CDR3 sequences, 42% of them present only once. The material sequenced was blood. These receptors originate from a woman aged 18 to 35 in good health.

This clonotype has just a few counts. The V gene is TRBV7-2, the J gene TRBJ2-1; 7 bases agree with TRBD2. The germline V gene has CDR1 SGHTA and CDR2 FQGNSA. V trimming: 5 bases; J trimming: 9 bases; junction bases outside the gene matches: 16. The CDR3 contains 16 residues. This chain's CDR3 is CASSRDATSRSGEQFF. The CDR3 DNA reads TGTGCCAGCAGCCGTGATGCGACTAGCCGTTCCGGTGAGCAGTTCTTC.

The chain couples TRBV5-1 to TRBJ1-5, with TRBD1 matching 7 bases. The CDR3 sequence is 15 residues long. The J segment lost 0 bases and the V segment lost 2 bases, leaving 2 bases of the junction unmatched. The germline gives CDR1 SGHRS, CDR2 YFSETQ. The CDR3 coding sequence is TGCGCCAGCAGCTTACAGGGGAATAGCAATCAGCCCCAGCATTTT. Its protein product is CASSLQGNSNQPQHF.

The J gene is TRBJ1-4, the V gene TRBV6-6, with TRBD1 matching over 7 bases. Germline CDR1 MNHNY, CDR2 SVGAGI (reference sequence). The CDR3 spans 16 residues. The ends lost 6 bases at V and 1 base at J; junction bases unmatched: 8. CDR3 in DNA: TGTGCCAGCAGACCTAGACAGGGAGTAACTAATGAAAAACTGTTTTTT. The encoded protein is CASRPRQGVTNEKLFF.

CDR3 nucleotide sequence: TGCGCCAGCAGCCAAGGTAGAGAAGTTGTAAATGAGCAGTTCTTC. It encodes CASSQGREVVNEQFF. The genes are TRBV4-1 and TRBJ2-1; D remains unclear. V lost 1 base and J lost 7, with 14 bases in between. The V gene's germline CDR1 is MGHRA and CDR2 YSYEKL. CDR3 length: 15 amino acids.

The chain joins TRBV28 to TRBJ2-5; D perhaps matches TRBD2 (6 bases). CDR1 and CDR2 from the germline V gene are MDHEN and SYDVKM. The CDR3 consists of 15 residues. Trimming pared 8 bases from V and 11 bases from J, leaving 27 bases between. CDR3: CASALLGTGVIRQYF. For the CDR3, the DNA is TGTGCCAGCGCCCTCCTGGGGACTGGGGTAATTAGGCAGTACTTC.

The sample holds a few counts of this clonotype. The chain recombines TRBV20-1 with TRBJ2-7, with D possibly being TRBD1 or TRBD2 (5 bases each). CDR3 length equals 12 residues. V was cut by 3 bases and J by 6 bases, with 12 bases left in between. Germline CDR1 DFQATT, CDR2 SNEGSKA (reference sequence). In DNA, the CDR3 is TGCAGTGCTAGGCCCATGAGGGGCGAGCAGTACTTC. As protein: CSARPMRGEQYF.

This clonotype showed up just once. The junction and the germline gene differ at one end; a read error may be behind it. The CDR3 DNA sequence: TGCGCCAGCACCCAACAATCAAGTGTAAACTATGGCTGCACCTTC. This codes for CASTQQSSVNYGCTF. V usage is TRBV4-1 and J usage is TRBJ1-2; D not certain. Germline lookup yields CDR1 MGHRA and CDR2 YSYEKL. The CDR3 consists of 15 residues.

CDR3 region: CAIYDSEQYF. The CDR3 nucleotides read TGTGCCATCTATGACAGCGAGCAGTACTTC. The J gene is TRBJ2-1, the V gene TRBV10-3, with D possibly TRBD1 on 5 matching bases. The J call may be faulty, since TRBJ2-7 better matches the DNA end. This CDR3 region has 10 residues. CDR1 and CDR2 from the germline V gene are ENHRY and SYGVKD.

This clonotype was detected only a few times. The DNA of the CDR3 is TGTGCCAGCAGCCGAGGGACTAGCGGGGTTGGCACAGATACGCAGTATTTT. Encoded protein: CASSRGTSGVGTDTQYF. This chain uses TRBV7-8 with TRBJ2-3; 13 positions match TRBD2. Germline CDR1 and CDR2: SGHVS and FQNEAQ. With 5 bases clipped from V and 1 base from J, the junction kept 6 bases outside the gene matches. There are 17 residues in the CDR3.

This clonotype has a single count. V and J are TRBV20-1 and TRBJ2-1, with TRBD1 matching 10 bases. Germline values: CDR1 DFQATT, CDR2 SNEGSKA (reference sequence). The CDR3 spans 16 residues. The junction had 12 bases not matched to a gene; V was cut back by 5 bases and J by 5 bases. The CDR3 sequence is CSAYPLDRGRNNEQFF. CDR3 DNA: TGCAGTGCTTACCCACTCGACAGGGGGCGAAACAATGAGCAGTTCTTC.

The chain joins TRBV6-1 to TRBJ1-2; D unclear. V was trimmed by 4 bases and J by 3 bases, leaving 6 bases between them. Germline V gene lookup returns CDR1 MNHNS and CDR2 SASEGT. The CDR3 extends over 12 amino acids. Written as DNA, the CDR3 is TGTGCCAGCAGTGTGGCAGACTATGGCTACACCTTC. Translating it yields CASSVADYGYTF.

This rearrangement joins TRBV2 to TRBJ1-6; weak D call: TRBD1 (6 bases). The CDR3 runs to 12 residues. The germline V and J ends were trimmed by 8 bases and 7 bases, with 9 bases remaining between them. Per the germline V gene, CDR1 is SNHLY and CDR2 is FYNNEI. CDR3 sequence reads: CASDGGNSPLHF. CDR3 in DNA: TGTGCCAGCGACGGGGGCAATTCACCCCTCCACTTT.

This clonotype was counted only a few times. The V call is TRBV5-1, the J call TRBJ2-3, with D maybe TRBD2 (6 bases). Germline V lookup: CDR1 SGHRS, CDR2 YFSETQ. The CDR3 is made up of 17 amino acids. V lost 1 base and J lost 0, with 15 bases in between. The CDR3 region has the DNA TGCGCCAGCAGCTTGCCGCTAGGTAGCGGAAGCACAGATACGCAGTATTTT. It is translated as CASSLPLGSGSTDTQYF.

This clonotype was seen a few times. V gene TRBV14 combines with J gene TRBJ1-3; TRBD1 matches at 10 bases. V lost 3 bases and J lost 9; bases outside the gene matches: 5. The CDR3 consists of 14 residues. The germline gives CDR1 SGHDN, CDR2 FVKESK. CDR3 amino acids: CASSHPGQGCTIYF. CDR3 coding DNA: TGTGCCAGCAGCCACCCGGGACAGGGGTGCACCATATATTTT.

In its sample, this clonotype was seen a few times. The gene calls are TRBV29-1 and TRBJ2-7; D not resolved. V lost 4 bases and J lost 7, with 20 bases in between. Germline V gene data show CDR1 as SQVTM and CDR2 as ANQGSEA. The CDR3 totals 14 residues. CDR3 DNA sequence: TGCAGCGTTGGTGGTTCTGGATTTCACAATGAGCAGTACTTC. It codes for CSVGGSGFHNEQYF.

This clonotype occurred a few times. The rearrangement joins TRBV28 to TRBJ1-2; 9 nucleotides align to TRBD1. Germline assignment: CDR1 MDHEN and CDR2 SYDVKM. The CDR3 is 13 residues long. Trimming took 10 bases from V and 8 from J; bases not matched to a gene: 11. As DNA, the CDR3 is TGTGCCACCAAGGGACAGGGCTTAGGGGGCTACACCTTC. Translation: CATKGQGLGGYTF.

V usage is TRBV10-3 and J usage is TRBJ1-4; 7 bases are shared with TRBD1. Germline CDR1 ENHRY, CDR2 SYGVKD. With 0 bases clipped from V and 8 bases from J, the junction kept 6 bases outside the gene matches. The CDR3 consists of 15 residues. The CDR3 sequence is CAISESSGGREKLFF. CDR3 nucleotides: TGTGCCATCAGTGAGTCGTCAGGGGGACGGGAAAAACTGTTTTTT.

There are a few counts of this clonotype. The chain joins TRBV6-5 to TRBJ2-3, with TRBD2 identical over 10 bases. Germline V gene lookup returns CDR1 MNHEY and CDR2 SVGAGI. V lost 3 bases to trimming and J lost 3 bases; unmatched junction nucleotides: 9. The CDR3 is 17 amino acids. CDR3 sequence reads: CASSYSDERGGTDTQYF. CDR3 bases: TGTGCCAGCAGTTATTCTGACGAGCGGGGGGGGACAGATACGCAGTATTTT.

J is TRBJ1-1 and V is TRBV3-1; D is possibly TRBD1 (5 bases). Germline values: CDR1 LGHDT, CDR2 YNNKEL (reference sequence). The CDR3 length is 15 residues. V was pared by 4 bases and J by 5 bases, with 17 bases between. CDR3 in DNA: TGTGCCAGCAGCCTGCTGGGTGGGGCTAAGACTGAAGCTTTCTTT. Translating it yields CASSLLGGAKTEAFF.

The V and J genes are TRBV6-1 and TRBJ2-1, with 13 bases aligning to TRBD2. The J segment lost 10 bases and the V segment lost 3 bases, leaving 12 bases of the junction unmatched. The CDR3 has 17 amino acids. Germline-derived CDR1 and CDR2 are MNHNS and SASEGT. DNA of the CDR3: TGTGCCAGCAGTGACCTGACTAGCGGGAGGCCGGGAGGGGAGCAGTTCTTC. Translated, it gives CASSDLTSGRPGGEQFF.

There are a few counts of this clonotype. The genes are TRBV29-1 and TRBJ2-1; 8 bases map to TRBD1. CDR3 length equals 16 residues. Losses at the gene ends were 4 bases for V and 2 bases for J; bases not matched to a gene: 10. The germline V gene encodes CDR1 SQVTM and CDR2 ANQGSEA. CDR3 DNA sequence: TGCAGCGTTGCAGGGGGCGGCAGCCGGACCTACAATGAGCAGTTCTTC. It yields the protein CSVAGGGSRTYNEQFF.